This record concerns one T cell receptor (beta chain) sequence. The V gene end was trimmed by 2 bases and the J gene end by 3 bases; junction bases not matched to a gene: 2. Germline V gives CDR1 SGHVS, CDR2 FNYEAQ. This CDR3 spans 15 amino acids. This sample is part of a study of blood T cell repertoires in COVID-19. Clones were read by immunoSEQ multiplex PCR, and TCRdb kept only the in-frame ones, dropping some. The data contain approximately 130,000 clones, around 85% of them seen just once; the ten biggest clones take up 3.5% to 5%. V and J are TRBV7-6 and TRBJ2-1; 9 bases are a match to TRBD1. Material for sequencing was peripheral blood. The clonotype originates from a human donor in a cohort sampled during active COVID-19. CDR3: CASSLRQGVYNEQFF. CDR3 nucleotide sequence: TGTGCCAGCAGCTTACGACAGGGGGTCTACAATGAGCAGTTCTTC.